This T cell receptor beta chain was recovered during a study of blood T cell repertoires in COVID-19. V was trimmed by 5 bases and J by 5 bases, leaving 18 bases between them. Germline V gene lookup returns CDR1 MNHEY and CDR2 SVGAGI. The CDR3 has 15 residues. Libraries were prepared by immunoSEQ multiplex PCR; TCRdb keeps only in-frame clonotypes and omits some of them. Of about 130,000 clones detected, roughly 86% appear once; the ten largest clones hold over 10%. The receptor's source is a woman aged 70-85 years with COVID-19, enrolled during active disease. Sequenced input: peripheral blood. This rearrangement joins TRBV6-5 to TRBJ1-2; a weak D match, TRBD1 (5 bases). CDR3 sequence: CASSRTGGEAYGYTF. The CDR3, as DNA: TGTGCCAGCAGTCGGACCGGGGGGGAGGCTTATGGCTACACCTTC.